The entry that follows covers one TCR beta chain sequence. This entry comes from a study of T cells in Graves' hyperthyroidism and ophthalmopathy. At the level of the study: Peripheral blood was secured at the point of initial diagnosis, before any treatment.

The TCR beta CDR3 regions underwent amplification using RNA transcripts as the source. The HTBI primer set was used in a first-round RT-PCR of the TCR CDR3. TCRdb re-called the multiplex PCR reads through MiXCR, storing one row per CDR3 protein. Among 700,000 to 950,000 distinct CDR3 sequences listed, around a third were seen once. The CDR3 is 14 amino acids. The germline V gene has CDR1 SNHLY and CDR2 FYNNEI. V was pared by 4 bases and J by 3 bases, with 11 bases between. Graves' hyperthyroidism qualified as stable when ophthalmopathy did not progress within 18 months. Patients aged 18 to 65 with hyperthyroidism were newly diagnosed, with duration under 2 months. Patients were excluded because of uncontrolled infection, other autoimmune disease, pregnancy or lactation.

The V and J genes are TRBV2 and TRBJ2-3; the D is unclear. The source material was blood. The sequence came from a woman in her 40s with Graves' hyperthyroidism. The chain's CDR3 is CASSVGLGTDTQYF. The CDR3 DNA reads as TGTGCCAGCAGTGTCGGCCTTGGGACAGATACGCAGTATTTT.